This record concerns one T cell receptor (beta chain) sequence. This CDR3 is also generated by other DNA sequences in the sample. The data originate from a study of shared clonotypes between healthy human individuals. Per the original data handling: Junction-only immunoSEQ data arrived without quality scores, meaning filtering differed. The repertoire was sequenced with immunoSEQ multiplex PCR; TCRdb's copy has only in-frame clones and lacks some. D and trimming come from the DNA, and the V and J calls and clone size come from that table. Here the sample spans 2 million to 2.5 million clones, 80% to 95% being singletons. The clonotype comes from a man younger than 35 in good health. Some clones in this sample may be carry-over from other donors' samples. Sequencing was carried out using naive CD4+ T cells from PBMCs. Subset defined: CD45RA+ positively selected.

The CDR3 nucleotides are TGTGCCAGCAGCCAAGGACGAGCGCCCCAGCATTTT. It specifies CASSQGRAPQHF. This chain links TRBV14 with TRBJ1-5; D ambiguous. The CDR3 loop spans 12 amino acids. Trimming left V 1 base short and J 9 bases short, with 7 bases between. Germline V gene data show CDR1 as SGHDN and CDR2 as FVKESK.